A selection of T cell receptor beta chains follows, all from one sample in a study of T cell changes during pregnancy in multiple sclerosis. Only in-frame clones appear in the TCRdb table, and some are missing; sequencing was by immunoSEQ multiplex PCR. This table holds tens of thousands of clones, about 90% found once. The sequencing used CD4+ T cells from peripheral blood mononuclear cells, collected before pregnancy. These receptors came from a female donor with multiple sclerosis, enrolled in a pregnancy study. The CDR3 runs from the conserved cysteine through the conserved F or W. The D gene is left open where the match is weak. Clone size is stated in some rows and not others, as once, few, many or a class when expanded.

TRBJ2-5	TRBV5-1	.	.	CASSYDTGVQETQYF	TGCGCCAGCAGTTATGACACGGGGGTACAAGAGACCCAGTACTTC
TRBJ2-1	TRBV9	TRBD2	.	CASSAQGLAGLYNEQFF	TGTGCCAGCAGCGCCCAGGGGCTAGCGGGCCTCTACAATGAGCAGTTCTTC
TRBJ2-5	TRBV5-1	.	.	CASSPVSGVFQETQYF	TGCGCCAGCAGCCCTGTCTCGGGGGTTTTCCAAGAGACCCAGTACTTC
TRBJ2-7	TRBV6-1	.	.	CASSEVGGAGEQYF	TGTGCCAGCAGTGAAGTGGGGGGTGCGGGCGAGCAGTACTTC
TRBJ2-5	TRBV7-2	.	.	CASSPQDQMGRETQYF	TGTGCCAGCAGCCCGCAGGACCAGATGGGGAGGGAGACCCAGTACTTC
TRBJ1-3	TRBV16	.	.	CASSRSGFSGNTIYF	TGTGCCAGCAGCCGCTCAGGGTTTTCTGGAAACACCATATATTTT
TRBJ2-2	TRBV18	.	.	CASSLRNTGELFF	TGTGCCAGCTCACTCCGGAACACCGGGGAGCTGTTTTTT
TRBJ1-1	TRBV7-2	TRBD1	.	CASSTSGQVNTEAFF	TGTGCCAGCAGCACCTCGGGACAGGTGAACACTGAAGCTTTCTTT
TRBJ1-5	TRBV7-2	.	.	CASSLSSQPQHF	TGTGCCAGCAGCTTGTCTTCTCAGCCCCAGCATTTT
TRBJ1-2	TRBV6-1	TRBD1	.	CASSSPGQGVEGYTF	TGTGCCAGCAGTTCGCCGGGACAGGGGGTAGAGGGCTACACCTTC
TRBJ1-5	TRBV19	.	.	CASSIPGQGRNQPQHF	TGTGCCAGTAGTATCCCCGGCCAGGGCCGAAATCAGCCCCAGCATTTT
TRBJ2-1	TRBV12-5	.	.	CASGTSLTYNEQFF	TGTGCTAGTGGGACTAGTTTAACCTACAATGAGCAGTTCTTC
TRBJ1-1	TRBV2	.	few	CASSDAENTEAFF	TGTGCCAGCAGTGACGCAGAGAACACTGAAGCTTTCTTT
TRBJ2-3	TRBV27	TRBD2	.	CASSLRGLVSTDTQYF	TGTGCCAGCAGTTTAAGGGGACTAGTGAGCACAGATACGCAGTATTTT
TRBJ2-7	TRBV6-5	.	.	CASSSRRLGGYEQYF	TGTGCCAGCAGCTCTCGGAGATTAGGAGGCTACGAGCAGTACTTC
TRBJ2-2	TRBV7-6	.	.	CASSLALAPLTGELFF	TGTGCCAGCAGCTTAGCGCTAGCCCCACTCACCGGGGAGCTGTTTTTT
TRBJ1-5	TRBV19	.	.	CASSSPGPQHF	TGTGCCAGTAGTTCCCCCGGGCCCCAGCATTTT
TRBJ2-3	TRBV19	.	.	CASTVSSTDTQYF	TGTGCCAGTACAGTGTCTAGCACAGATACGCAGTATTTT